These 27 T cell receptor beta chains share one sample of origin, sequenced in a study of cytomegalovirus exposure and HLA in healthy donors. PCR used 60 Vbeta primers and 13 Jbeta primers. Sequencing was performed with immunoSEQ multiplex PCR; in TCRdb, only in-frame clones are kept and a portion is missing. This sample's table has under 65,000 clones. The sequenced sample was PBMCs. The source of these receptors is a woman younger than 45 in good health and CMV-seropositive.

The chain couples TRBV4-2 to TRBJ1-2, with TRBD1 matching over 11 bases. The germline V gene has CDR1 LGHNA and CDR2 YNFKEQ. The CDR3 contains 16 residues. J was trimmed by 7 bases and V by 0 bases; bases with no gene match: 7. The CDR3 region is CASSQELGQGASGYTF. The CDR3 DNA sequence: TGTGCCAGCAGCCAAGAGCTTGGACAGGGGGCTAGTGGCTACACCTTC.

The chain has TRBV5-1 and TRBJ1-3, with D possibly matching TRBD1 (5 bases). CDR1 SGHRS and CDR2 YFSETQ come from the germline V gene. V lost 0 bases and J 0 bases, leaving 10 bases between the germline ends. The CDR3 sequence is 16 residues long. CDR3 sequence reads: CASSLEGQTSGNTIYF. Written as DNA, the CDR3 is TGCGCCAGCAGCTTGGAGGGGCAGACCTCTGGAAACACCATATATTTT.

CDR3 coding DNA: TGTGCCAGTAGTATCCTTTTGGTAGCGGGGACAGATACGCAGTATTTT. Amino acid sequence: CASSILLVAGTDTQYF. The chain is built from TRBV19 and TRBJ2-3; TRBD2 aligns across 8 bases. Germline trimming cut 3 bases from V and 3 bases from J; bases unmatched to any gene: 8. The V gene's germline CDR1 is LNHDA and CDR2 SQIVND (reference sequence). The CDR3 has 16 residues.

The chain's CDR3 is CASSSDRVRNEQYF. The DNA of the CDR3 is TGTGCCAGCAGTTCCGACAGGGTGAGGAACGAGCAGTACTTC. The J gene is TRBJ2-7, the V gene TRBV6-5; 7 bases align to TRBD1. V dropped 4 bases and J dropped 5; count of bases not matched to a gene: 8. This CDR3 comprises 14 residues. Germline CDR1 reads MNHEY; CDR2 reads SVGAGI.

A note on this clone: The CDR3 ends on some other residue instead of the conserved phenylalanine or tryptophan, so this is likely a read error. The DNA is left out, because the CDR3 cannot be placed on it with certainty; the CDR3 is given as TCRdb lists it. The chain recombines TRBV7-6 with TRBJ1-2; the tabulated D call, TRBD1, remains unverified against the DNA. CDR1 is SGHVS and CDR2 is FNYEAQ in the germline V gene. Counting both end residues, the CDR3 totals 11 amino acids. CDR3 sequence reads: CASSSFSGTEL.

The chain combines TRBV27 with TRBJ1-2; the match to TRBD1 covers 7 bases. Germline V gives CDR1 MNHEY, CDR2 SMNVEV (reference sequence). The CDR3 is made up of 12 amino acids. V gave up 3 bases and J gave up 8 bases; unmatched junction bases: 3. The CDR3 region is CASSLTGRGYTF. CDR3 DNA sequence: TGTGCCAGCAGTTTGACAGGGAGAGGCTACACCTTC.

The gene calls are TRBV4-1 and TRBJ2-3, with unresolved D. The germline V and J ends were trimmed by 1 base and 6 bases, with 11 bases remaining between them. CDR1 MGHRA and CDR2 YSYEKL come from the germline V gene. CDR3 length equals 14 residues. The CDR3 sequence: CASSQALSRDTQYF. DNA of the CDR3: TGCGCCAGCAGCCAAGCTCTGTCACGGGATACGCAGTATTTT.

V gene TRBV6-1 combines with J gene TRBJ2-1; unclear D gene. Trimming took off 2 bases at V and 5 bases at J, with 10 bases between the two ends. In germline, CDR1 is MNHNS, CDR2 SASEGT. CDR3 length equals 14 residues. Here the CDR3 DNA reads TGTGCCAGCAGTGAATTAGGCGGCGACAATGAGCAGTTCTTC. This encodes CASSELGGDNEQFF.

The rearrangement links TRBV18 to TRBJ1-1; a weak D match, TRBD1 (6 bases). The CDR3 has 15 amino acids. Germline V gives CDR1 KGHSH, CDR2 LQKENI. Trimming shortened V by 3 bases and J by 3 bases, and 14 bases separated the two germline ends. The CDR3 here is CASSPGRGLDTEAFF. For the CDR3, the DNA is TGTGCCAGCTCACCGGGGAGGGGGTTGGACACTGAAGCTTTCTTT. The whole variable domain, filled in from reference TRBV18 and TRBJ1-1, reads NAGVMQNPRHLVRRRGQEARLRCSPMKGHSHVYWYRQLPEEGLKFMVYLQKENIIDESGMPKERFSAEFPKEGPSILRIQQVVRGDSAAYFCASSPGRGLDTEAFFGQGTRLTVV.

This sequence joins TRBV19 and TRBJ1-1; TRBD1 aligns across 8 bases. Germline values: CDR1 LNHDA, CDR2 SQIVND (reference sequence). Trimming removed 5 bases from V and 4 bases from J; junction bases left unmatched: 6. This CDR3 region has 14 residues. CDR3 loop: CASSAIQGGTEAFF. The CDR3 nucleotides are TGTGCCAGTAGTGCCATACAGGGGGGCACTGAAGCTTTCTTT.

Details on this clone: In the same sample, other DNA sequences code for this CDR3. The chain uses TRBV2 and TRBJ2-7; D is ambiguous. The V end lost 6 bases, the J end lost 3 bases, and 12 bases lay between the germline ends. This CDR3 has 13 amino acids. Per germline, CDR1 SNHLY and CDR2 FYNNEI. CDR3 region: CASRILGNYEQYF. CDR3 nucleotides: TGTGCCAGCAGGATATTGGGCAACTACGAGCAGTACTTC. Full variable domain (rest looked up from reference TRBV2 and TRBJ2-7): EPEVTQTPSHQVTQMGQEVILRCVPISNHLYFYWYRQILGQKVEFLVSFYNNEISEKSEIFDDQFSVERPDGSNFTLKIRSTKLEDSAMYFCASRILGNYEQYFGPGTRLTVT.

Of note for this clone: The sample holds other DNA sequences that translate to the same CDR3. The rearrangement uses TRBV4-1 and TRBJ1-6; D is uncertain. Germline lookup yields CDR1 MGHRA and CDR2 YSYEKL. The V gene lost 0 bases and the J gene lost 9 bases, with 18 bases spanning the gap. The CDR3 sequence is 17 residues long. The CDR3 region has the DNA TGCGCCAGCAGCCAAGATAGGCGGGTCAAGGGCATTTCACCCCTCCACTTT. Protein: CASSQDRRVKGISPLHF.

The gene calls are TRBV10-2 and TRBJ2-2; D is undetermined. This CDR3 region has 15 residues. Trimming left V 8 bases short and J 1 base short, with 14 bases between. Germline V gene lookup returns CDR1 WSHSY and CDR2 SAAADI. CDR3 sequence reads: CASLPLPGNTGELFF. In nucleotides, the CDR3 is TGCGCCAGCCTACCCCTGCCCGGGAACACCGGGGAGCTGTTTTTT.

The rearrangement uses TRBV4-1 and TRBJ2-2, with unresolved D. V lost 4 bases, J lost 4 bases, and 25 bases lay in between. This CDR3 comprises 19 residues. Germline V gene sequence: CDR1 MGHRA, CDR2 YSYEKL. This chain's CDR3 is CASSLLSISWSASTGELFF. Here the CDR3 DNA reads TGCGCCAGCAGCCTACTTTCCATTTCGTGGTCTGCGAGCACCGGGGAGCTGTTTTTT.

The chain is built from TRBV30 and TRBJ2-7; 8 bases map to TRBD1. The CDR3 is 15 amino acids. V was pared by 0 bases and J by 6 bases, with 10 bases of the junction left unmatched. Germline V gives CDR1 GTSNPN, CDR2 SVGIG (reference sequence). The CDR3 coding sequence is TGTGCCTGGAGTGTAGTTGGGACAGGTGGTAGCGAGCAGTACTTC. The encoded protein is CAWSVVGTGGSEQYF.

The chain carries TRBV9 and TRBJ2-5; tentative D call: TRBD2 (6 bases). Germline CDR1 reads SGDLS; CDR2 reads YYNGEE. The CDR3 spans 14 residues. Trimming left V 7 bases short and J 4 bases short, with 17 bases between. The CDR3 here is CASGRTGAVETQYF. For the CDR3, the DNA is TGTGCCAGCGGGAGGACGGGAGCAGTAGAGACCCAGTACTTC.

The genes are TRBV6-5 and TRBJ1-1, with 8 bases aligning to TRBD1. Germline V gene data show CDR1 as MNHEY and CDR2 as SVGAGI. CDR3 length: 13 amino acids. With V trimmed by 5 bases and J by 7 bases, 6 bases remained unmatched. The chain's CDR3 is CASSRGQAIEAFF. The CDR3 region has the DNA TGTGCCAGCAGTCGGGGACAGGCGATTGAAGCTTTCTTT.

The chain links TRBV5-1 to TRBJ1-2, with D perhaps TRBD1 (5 bases). Deletions cut 4 bases from V and 6 bases from J, with 19 bases between. CDR1 is SGHRS, CDR2 YFSETQ, per germline. The CDR3 extends over 15 amino acids. CDR3 sequence: CASSLNQGYLDGYTF. CDR3 in DNA: TGCGCCAGCAGCCTAAACCAGGGTTATTTAGATGGCTACACCTTC.

This chain connects TRBV5-6 to TRBJ2-7, with TRBD1 matching over 9 bases. V trimming: 3 bases; J trimming: 6 bases; junction bases outside the gene matches: 7. Germline assignment: CDR1 SGHDT and CDR2 YYEEEE. The CDR3 is made up of 14 amino acids. The CDR3 here is CASSYRTGAAEQYF. The DNA of the CDR3 is TGTGCCAGCAGCTATAGGACAGGGGCGGCCGAGCAGTACTTC.

The chain combines TRBV10-3 with TRBJ1-5; weak D call: TRBD1 (5 bases). Germline V gene data show CDR1 as ENHRY and CDR2 as SYGVKD. Trimming left V 2 bases short and J 7 bases short, with 15 bases between. This CDR3 comprises 15 residues. CDR3 DNA sequence: TGTGCCATCAGTGAGGAGGGGCAGGGAGGCCAGCCCCAGCATTTT. This translates into CAISEEGQGGQPQHF.

CDR3 residues: CASSFSGVGYGYTF. Here the CDR3 DNA reads TGTGCCAGCAGCTTCTCAGGGGTCGGCTATGGCTACACCTTC. This sequence joins TRBV5-6 and TRBJ1-2; perhaps TRBD1 as D (6 bases). Germline V gene data show CDR1 as SGHDT and CDR2 as YYEEEE. The V end was cut by 2 bases, the J end by 4 bases, with 12 bases between. The CDR3 has 14 residues.

The chain uses TRBV5-5 and TRBJ2-7; TRBD2 matches 10 bases. The J segment lost 3 bases and the V segment lost 2 bases, leaving 11 bases of the junction unmatched. The CDR3 contains 17 residues. From germline, CDR1 is SGHKS and CDR2 YYEKEE (reference sequence). The CDR3 DNA sequence: TGTGCCAGCAGCTTCGCTAGCGGGAGTGGCAATATCTACGAGCAGTACTTC. Translated, it gives CASSFASGSGNIYEQYF.

The chain recombines TRBV5-1 with TRBJ2-3; D may be TRBD1 (6 bases). Trimming left V 5 bases short and J 0 bases short, with 10 bases between. This CDR3 region has 14 residues. Germline lookup yields CDR1 SGHRS and CDR2 YFSETQ. CDR3 sequence: CASSRTESTDTQYF. The CDR3 region has the DNA TGCGCCAGCAGTCGGACAGAGAGCACAGATACGCAGTATTTT. The entire variable domain, with the rest obtained from reference TRBV5-1 and TRBJ2-3, is as follows: KAGVTQTPRYLIKTRGQQVTLSCSPISGHRSVSWYQQTPGQGLQFLFEYFSETQRNKGNFPGRFSGRQFSNSRSEMNVSTLELGDSALYLCASSRTESTDTQYFGPGTRLTVL.

The V gene is TRBV30, the J gene TRBJ2-1, with 10 positions matching TRBD1. The CDR3 sequence is 13 residues long. Germline lookup yields CDR1 GTSNPN and CDR2 SVGIG (reference sequence). The V segment lost 8 bases and the J segment 9 bases; nucleotides outside the gene matches: 10. Here the CDR3 DNA reads TGTGCCGGTCGACAGGGGGCAGGAGGTGAGCAGTTCTTC. Protein: CAGRQGAGGEQFF.

The chain is built from TRBV15 and TRBJ2-2; D not certain. Trimming left V 0 bases short and J 5 bases short, with 7 bases between. Germline V gives CDR1 LNHNV, CDR2 YYDKDF (reference sequence). The CDR3 contains 14 residues. The CDR3 region has the DNA TGTGCCACCAGCAGAGATCAGTGGACCGGGGAGCTGTTTTTT. Protein sequence: CATSRDQWTGELFF.

The chain couples TRBV11-2 to TRBJ2-5; D is possibly TRBD2 (5 bases). Germline V gene sequence: CDR1 SGHAT, CDR2 FQNNGV. Trimming removed 5 bases from V and 5 bases from J, with 9 bases in between. CDR3 size: 12 residues. CDR3: CASSGQRETQYF. CDR3 coding DNA: TGTGCCAGCAGCGGGCAGCGGGAGACCCAGTACTTC.

The chain uses TRBV15 and TRBJ2-7, with unresolved D. Between the trimmed V and J ends, which lost 2 bases and 4 bases, there was a span of 15 bases. The CDR3 consists of 15 residues. Germline V gene lookup returns CDR1 LNHNV and CDR2 YYDKDF (reference sequence). The CDR3: CATSRTDTGWYEQYF. As DNA, the CDR3 is TGTGCCACCAGCAGAACAGATACTGGGTGGTACGAGCAGTACTTC. The full variable domain, in which reference TRBV15 and TRBJ2-7 provide the parts outside the CDR3, is DAMVIQNPRYQVTQFGKPVTLSCSQTLNHNVMYWYQQKSSQAPKLLFHYYDKDFNNEADTPDNFQSRRPNTSFCFLDIRSPGLGDTAMYLCATSRTDTGWYEQYFGPGTRLTVT.